What follows is one TCR beta chain and its context. Its antigen remains unknown. This sample stems from a study of beta chain features in type 1 diabetes. Study conclusions and caveats: Within each of all four CD4+ subsets, Type 1 diabetes patients had TCRB CDR3s that were moderately but significantly shorter.

The authors took one heparinised blood draw, averaging about 120 mL, from each donor. cDNA synthesis used the whole RNA isolate, giving expressed TCRB sequences. Libraries were prepared by immunoSEQ multiplex PCR; TCRdb keeps only in-frame clonotypes and omits some of them. The table records about 360,000 clones, around 13% of them present only once. This receptor was obtained from a man aged 18-30 years in good health. Sequencing was performed on naive CD4+ T cells from blood.

The CDR3 coding sequence is TGCGCCAGCAGCCTCCGGGACAGGGATTCACCCCTCCACTTT. Translating gives CASSLRDRDSPLHF. The chain is built from TRBV4-1 and TRBJ1-6; TRBD1 agrees at 9 bases. Germline CDR1 reads MGHRA; CDR2 reads YSYEKL. V lost 4 bases to trimming and J lost 8 bases; unmatched junction nucleotides: 3. The CDR3 sequence is 14 residues long.